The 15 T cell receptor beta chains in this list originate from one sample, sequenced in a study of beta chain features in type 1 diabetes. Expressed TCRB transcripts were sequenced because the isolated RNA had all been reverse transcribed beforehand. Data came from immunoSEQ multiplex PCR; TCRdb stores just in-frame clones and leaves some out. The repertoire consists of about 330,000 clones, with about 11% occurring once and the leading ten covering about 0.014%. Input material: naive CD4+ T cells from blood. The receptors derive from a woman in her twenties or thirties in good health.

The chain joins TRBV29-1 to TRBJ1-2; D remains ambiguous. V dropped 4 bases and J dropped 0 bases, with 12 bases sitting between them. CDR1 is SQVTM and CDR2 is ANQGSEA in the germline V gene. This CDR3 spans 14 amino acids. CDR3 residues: CSVVRGEANYGYTF. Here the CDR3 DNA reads TGCAGCGTTGTGCGCGGGGAAGCTAACTATGGCTACACCTTC.

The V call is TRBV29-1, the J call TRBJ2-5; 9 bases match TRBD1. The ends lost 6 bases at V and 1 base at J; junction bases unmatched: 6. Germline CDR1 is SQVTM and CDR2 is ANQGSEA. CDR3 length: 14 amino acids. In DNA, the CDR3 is TGCAGCGTAGCCGGGACAGGGTCCCAAGAGACCCAGTACTTC. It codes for CSVAGTGSQETQYF.

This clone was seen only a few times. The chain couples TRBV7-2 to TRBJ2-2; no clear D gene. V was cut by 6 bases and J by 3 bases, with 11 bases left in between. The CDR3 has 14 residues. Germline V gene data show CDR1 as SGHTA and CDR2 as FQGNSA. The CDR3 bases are TGTGCCAGCAGTAATCGACTGGACACCGGGGAGCTGTTTTTT. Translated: CASSNRLDTGELFF.

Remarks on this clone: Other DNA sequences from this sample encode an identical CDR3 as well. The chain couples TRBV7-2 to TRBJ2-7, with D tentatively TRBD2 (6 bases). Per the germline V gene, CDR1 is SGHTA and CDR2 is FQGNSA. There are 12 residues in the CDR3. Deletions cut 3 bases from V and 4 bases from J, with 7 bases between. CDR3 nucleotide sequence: TGTGCCAGCAGCTTTAGCGGTTACGAGCAGTACTTC. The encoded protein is CASSFSGYEQYF.

The CDR3 reads CASSRDTLYEQYF. The CDR3 nucleotides read TGTGCCAGCAGCCGGGACACCCTTTACGAGCAGTACTTC. This sequence joins TRBV11-1 and TRBJ2-7; D perhaps matches TRBD1 (6 bases). Trimming shortened V by 5 bases and J by 4 bases, and 12 bases separated the two germline ends. This CDR3 spans 13 amino acids. Germline assignment: CDR1 SGHAT and CDR2 FQDESV (reference sequence).

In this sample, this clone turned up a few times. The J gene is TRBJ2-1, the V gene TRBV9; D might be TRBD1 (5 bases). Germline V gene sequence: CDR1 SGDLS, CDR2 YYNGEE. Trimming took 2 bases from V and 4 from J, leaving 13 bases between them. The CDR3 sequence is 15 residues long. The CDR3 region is CASSVQGSLYNEQFF. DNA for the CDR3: TGTGCCAGCAGCGTCCAGGGATCCCTATACAATGAGCAGTTCTTC.

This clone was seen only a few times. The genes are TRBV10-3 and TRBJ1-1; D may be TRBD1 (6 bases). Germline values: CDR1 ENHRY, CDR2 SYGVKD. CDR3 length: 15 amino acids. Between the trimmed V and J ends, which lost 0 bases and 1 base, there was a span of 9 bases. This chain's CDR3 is CAISESQGKNTEAFF. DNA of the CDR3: TGTGCCATCAGTGAGTCACAGGGTAAGAACACTGAAGCTTTCTTT.

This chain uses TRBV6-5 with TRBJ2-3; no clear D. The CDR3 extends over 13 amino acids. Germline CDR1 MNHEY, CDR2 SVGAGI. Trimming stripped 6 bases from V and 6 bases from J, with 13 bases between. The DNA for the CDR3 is TGTGCCAGCAGCGTCTTACCTCGGGATACGCAGTATTTT. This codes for CASSVLPRDTQYF.

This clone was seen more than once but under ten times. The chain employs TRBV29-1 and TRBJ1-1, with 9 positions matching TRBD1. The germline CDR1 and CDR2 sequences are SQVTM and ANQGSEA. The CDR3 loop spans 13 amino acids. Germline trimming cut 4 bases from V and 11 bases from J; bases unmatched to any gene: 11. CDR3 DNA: TGCAGCGTTGCGGGACAGGGCCCCTTAGAGGCTTTCTTT. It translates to CSVAGQGPLEAFF.

The CDR3 DNA reads TGTGCCAGTATTTCCAGGACAGAAGAAGCTTTCTTT. This gives the protein CASISRTEEAFF. The rearrangement uses TRBV19 and TRBJ1-1; the D gene is possibly TRBD1 (6 bases). The germline gives CDR1 LNHDA, CDR2 SQIVND (reference sequence). V was trimmed by 7 bases and J by 8 bases, leaving 14 bases between them. The CDR3 sequence is 12 residues long.

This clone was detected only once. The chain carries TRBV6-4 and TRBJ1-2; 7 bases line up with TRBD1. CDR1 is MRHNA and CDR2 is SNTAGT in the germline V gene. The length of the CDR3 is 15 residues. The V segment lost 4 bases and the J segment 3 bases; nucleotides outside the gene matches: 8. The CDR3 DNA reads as TGTGCCAGCAGTGCCGCAGGGGGTTCCTACTATGGCTACACCTTC. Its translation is CASSAAGGSYYGYTF.

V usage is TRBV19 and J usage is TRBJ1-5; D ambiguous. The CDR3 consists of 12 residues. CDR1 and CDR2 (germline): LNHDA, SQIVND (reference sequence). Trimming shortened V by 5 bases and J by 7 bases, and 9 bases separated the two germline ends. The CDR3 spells CASSLGTQPQHF. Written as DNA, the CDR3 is TGTGCCAGTAGTTTGGGCACACAGCCCCAGCATTTT.

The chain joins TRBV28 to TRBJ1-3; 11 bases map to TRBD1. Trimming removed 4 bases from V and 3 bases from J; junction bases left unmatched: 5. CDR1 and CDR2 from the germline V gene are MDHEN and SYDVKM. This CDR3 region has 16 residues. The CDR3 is CASSSGQGAFGNTIYF. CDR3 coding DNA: TGTGCCAGCAGTTCCGGACAGGGGGCGTTTGGAAACACCATATATTTT.

The CDR3 nucleotides read TGCGCCAGCAGCCATGGTACAGGCAAAGCGGGAGGGACGTACGAGCAGTACTTC. Its translation: CASSHGTGKAGGTYEQYF. The rearrangement uses TRBV5-1 and TRBJ2-7, with 10 bases identical to TRBD2. The CDR3 is 18 amino acids. Looked up from germline, CDR1 is SGHRS and CDR2 is YFSETQ. V shed 4 bases and J 4 bases; nucleotides not matched to a gene: 17. Together with reference TRBV5-1 and TRBJ2-7, the CDR3 gives the full variable domain: KAGVTQTPRYLIKTRGQQVTLSCSPISGHRSVSWYQQTPGQGLQFLFEYFSETQRNKGNFPGRFSGRQFSNSRSEMNVSTLELGDSALYLCASSHGTGKAGGTYEQYFGPGTRLTVT.

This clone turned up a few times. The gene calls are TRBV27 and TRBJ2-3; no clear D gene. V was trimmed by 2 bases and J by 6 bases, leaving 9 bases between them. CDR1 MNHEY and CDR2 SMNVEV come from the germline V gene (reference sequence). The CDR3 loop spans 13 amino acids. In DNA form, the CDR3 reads TGTGCCAGCAGTTTACTCTCCAGGGATACGCAGTATTTT. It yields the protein CASSLLSRDTQYF.